This TCR beta chain was captured by sequencing in a study of cytomegalovirus exposure and HLA in healthy donors. As regards this clone: The antigen is undetermined.

The ends were cut back, 0 bases at V and 0 bases at J, with 18 bases in the middle. CDR3 length equals 20 residues. CDR1 and CDR2 from the germline V gene are MRHNA and SNTAGT. Study conclusions and caveats: Some TCR beta chains (approximately 180 of them) were listed as cytomegalovirus-associated. Prior analysis indicated that the majority of TCR beta V segments exhibited productivity approximately 90% or approximately 30% of the time. It was confirmed in vitro that a few of the CMV-associated chains were specific for CMV antigens. Some V segments could not be told apart, so they were left out, TRBV6-2 and TRBV6-3 among them.

Primers included in the PCR were 60 Vbeta and 13 Jbeta primers. Measured with immunoSEQ multiplex PCR; TCRdb has only the in-frame clones, and not every one. The data show some 190,000 clones, with around four fifths seen just once and under 2% held by the top ten. The chain links TRBV6-4 to TRBJ2-6; D may be TRBD1 (6 bases). The clonotype was recovered from a man between 40 and 49 years old in good health and CMV-seropositive. Sample: PBMCs. Here the CDR3 DNA reads TGTGCCAGCAGTGACTCGATGCCCCAGGCAGGGGCCTCTGGGGCCAACGTCCTGACTTTC. Amino acid sequence: CASSDSMPQAGASGANVLTF.